One sample yielded the 14 T cell receptor beta chains listed below, sequenced in a study of shared T cell receptors in the human thymus. The method was immunoSEQ multiplex PCR; TCRdb's version includes in-frame clones alone and lacks a portion of them. Among 720,000 or so clones listed, 80% to 90% were seen once. This same sample was also taken into another study, of human thymus T cells.

The sequenced material came from thymocytes. The receptors were sampled from a girl under three years old with a congenital heart defect.

This clone is a singleton in its sample. The genes are TRBV5-1 and TRBJ1-1, with a weak D call TRBD1 (5 bases). The germline gives CDR1 SGHRS, CDR2 YFSETQ. The CDR3 length is 15 residues. The V end lost 1 base, the J end lost 1 base, and 11 bases lay between the germline ends. CDR3 DNA sequence: TGCGCCAGCAGCTTGCCCCGGGGGAGGAACACTGAAGCTTTCTTT. It codes for CASSLPRGRNTEAFF.

V is TRBV5-4 and J is TRBJ1-5; D is ambiguous. Trimming left V 3 bases short and J 3 bases short, with 10 bases between. The V gene's germline CDR1 is SGHNT and CDR2 YYREEE (reference sequence). CDR3 size: 14 residues. The CDR3 reads CASSCGPFNQPQHF. CDR3 coding DNA: TGTGCCAGCAGCTGCGGGCCTTTCAATCAGCCCCAGCATTTT.

The chain employs TRBV7-2 and TRBJ1-2, with no clear D. Trimming removed 5 bases at V and 5 bases at J, with 15 bases between. Germline CDR1 reads SGHTA; CDR2 reads FQGNSA. CDR3 size: 14 residues. The CDR3 is CASSPVFPSYGYTF. In DNA, the CDR3 is TGTGCCAGCAGCCCCGTCTTTCCTTCTTATGGCTACACCTTC.

This sequence joins TRBV27 and TRBJ2-2, with D maybe TRBD2 (5 bases). CDR1 and CDR2 from the germline V gene are MNHEY and SMNVEV (reference sequence). The CDR3 is made up of 11 amino acids. The germline V and J ends were trimmed by 7 bases and 7 bases, with 7 bases remaining between them. This chain's CDR3 is CASNGGGELFF. The DNA for the CDR3 is TGTGCCAGCAACGGAGGCGGGGAGCTGTTTTTT.

The rearrangement links TRBV18 to TRBJ2-7, with D perhaps TRBD1 (5 bases). The V and J ends lost 3 bases and 3 bases respectively, with 9 bases between them. Germline-derived CDR1 and CDR2 are KGHSH and LQKENI. This CDR3 region has 13 residues. CDR3 sequence reads: CASSPSRVYEQYF. In DNA, the CDR3 is TGTGCCAGCTCACCTAGCAGGGTCTACGAGCAGTACTTC.

The V call is TRBV4-1, the J call TRBJ2-7; tentatively, D is TRBD1 (6 bases). The V gene's germline CDR1 is MGHRA and CDR2 YSYEKL. Trimming removed 0 bases at V and 1 base at J, with 19 bases between. This CDR3 comprises 18 residues. CDR3 amino acids: CASSQDGQGTTLSYEQYF. The CDR3 region has the DNA TGCGCCAGCAGCCAAGATGGTCAGGGGACGACCCTATCCTACGAGCAGTACTTC.

The chain carries TRBV5-3 and TRBJ1-3, with 7 bases that match TRBD1. TRBV5-3 counts as an open reading frame of uncertain function. This CDR3 spans 18 amino acids. Trimming took 4 bases from V and 3 from J; bases not matched to a gene: 16. As DNA, the CDR3 is TGTGCCAGAAGCCGAGGGGGACAGACCTTCCTCGGTGGAAACACCATATATTTT. Encoded protein: CARSRGGQTFLGGNTIYF.

The J gene is TRBJ2-7, the V gene TRBV27, with D possibly TRBD1 on 6 matching bases. Germline V lookup: CDR1 MNHEY, CDR2 SMNVEV (reference sequence). The V end was cut by 4 bases, the J end by 0 bases, with 13 bases between. The CDR3 runs 15 residues. Here the CDR3 reads CASSSAGDTSYEQYF. CDR3 in DNA: TGTGCCAGCAGTTCTGCCGGGGACACCTCCTACGAGCAGTACTTC.

The chain carries TRBV28 and TRBJ2-7; 11 nucleotides align to TRBD1. Germline trimming cut 1 base from V and 1 base from J; bases unmatched to any gene: 9. The CDR3 contains 18 residues. Germline-derived CDR1 and CDR2 are MDHEN and SYDVKM. CDR3 in amino acids: CASSLSRWGQGVSYEQYF. CDR3 DNA: TGTGCCAGCAGTTTATCCCGATGGGGACAGGGGGTGTCCTACGAGCAGTACTTC.

A note on this clone: The junction and the germline gene differ at one end; a read error may be behind it. The V gene is TRBV7-7, the J gene TRBJ1-2; no clear D. Germline-derived CDR1 and CDR2 are SSHAT and FNYEAQ (reference sequence). CDR3 length: 14 residues. The chain's CDR3 is CASSLDYDSSGYTF. CDR3 nucleotide sequence: TGTGCTAGCAGCTTAGATTATGATAGTTCTGGCTACACCTTC.

This chain uses TRBV6-1 with TRBJ1-2, with 8 bases aligning to TRBD1. CDR3 size: 15 residues. Germline V gene data show CDR1 as MNHNS and CDR2 as SASEGT. Trimming cost V 5 bases and J 6 bases; bases outside gene matches: 11. The CDR3 region is CASSSPGQGAHGYTF. The CDR3 region has the DNA TGTGCCAGCAGTTCCCCCGGACAGGGAGCTCATGGCTACACCTTC.

V usage is TRBV7-9 and J usage is TRBJ1-1, with 7 nucleotides matching TRBD1. The V segment lost 1 base and the J segment 5 bases; nucleotides outside the gene matches: 16. Germline loops: CDR1 SEHNR, CDR2 FQNEAQ (reference sequence). The CDR3 spans 18 residues. This CDR3 is CASSLDGHLRNRGTEAFF. The CDR3 region has the DNA TGTGCCAGCAGCTTAGATGGACACTTACGTAACAGGGGAACTGAAGCTTTCTTT.

This clone appeared a single time. Here the CDR3 DNA reads TGTGCCAGCAGCTTACCCGGGAGGGAAGCTTTCTTT. As protein: CASSLPGREAFF. The chain combines TRBV7-8 with TRBJ1-1, with D hard to call. Trimming removed 2 bases from V and 8 bases from J, with 9 bases in between. Germline lookup yields CDR1 SGHVS and CDR2 FQNEAQ. The CDR3 has 12 amino acids.

This chain links TRBV5-6 with TRBJ2-2; a weak D match, TRBD2 (5 bases). CDR3 length: 13 amino acids. Germline assignment: CDR1 SGHDT and CDR2 YYEEEE. The V end lost 4 bases, the J end lost 7 bases, and 11 bases lay between the germline ends. CDR3 loop: CASSLGRGGELFF. As DNA, the CDR3 is TGTGCCAGCAGCCTCGGACGGGGCGGGGAGCTGTTTTTT.